In this sample, the clone carrying this T cell receptor (beta chain) turned up many times. The data derive from a study of T-cell reconstitution after alpha-beta-depleted transplantation in children. Unique molecular identifiers tagged the TCRbeta library. A single record per CDR3 protein comes from TCRdb applying MiXCR to the PCR reads. This table holds 640,000 or so distinct CDR3 sequences, 16% found once. The germline CDR1 and CDR2 sequences are SQVTM and ANQGSEA. Trimming shortened V by 4 bases and J by 4 bases, and 11 bases separated the two germline ends. CDR3 length equals 12 residues. The sequence was obtained from a human donor who donated a stem cell graft to a child with acute myeloid leukemia. This chain connects TRBV29-1 to TRBJ2-7; D might be TRBD2 (6 bases). The sequences come from PBMCs from the stem cell graft donor, collected from the stem cell graft. CDR3 in DNA: TGCAGCGTTGTGGCGCGGGAATACGAGCAGTACTTC. This sequence encodes CSVVAREYEQYF.